Presented here are 11 T cell receptor beta chains from one specimen sequenced in a study of CD8 T cells in Susac syndrome. RNA amounts of 0.5 to 1 ug underwent reverse transcription with random hexamers. TCRdb ran MiXCR on the immunoSEQ multiplex PCR reads and lists one entry per CDR3 protein. In the table there are more than 90,000 distinct CDR3 sequences, 93% of which are singletons. Sequencing input: CD4+ T cells from PBMCs. Receptors were obtained from a human donor with multiple sclerosis.

The CDR3 loop is CASSQDLPSMGQETQYF. The CDR3 DNA reads TGTGCCAGCAGCCAAGACCTCCCTAGTATGGGCCAAGAGACCCAGTACTTC. The V call is TRBV3-1, the J call TRBJ2-5; D gene uncertain. Germline assignment: CDR1 LGHDT and CDR2 YNNKEL (reference sequence). This CDR3 has 17 amino acids. V was pared by 0 bases and J by 1 base, with 15 bases between.

V and J are TRBV6-5 and TRBJ2-1; TRBD2 aligns across 7 bases. Losses at the gene ends were 6 bases for V and 9 bases for J; bases not matched to a gene: 8. The CDR3 totals 13 residues. The germline gives CDR1 MNHEY, CDR2 SVGAGI. The CDR3: CASRMDRGGEQFF. CDR3 sequence (DNA): TGTGCCAGCAGGATGGACCGCGGGGGTGAGCAGTTCTTC.

This clonotype was found once. A junction end diverges from the germline sequence, so it may reflect a read error. The J gene is TRBJ1-6, the V gene TRBV19, with 7 bases matching TRBD1. This CDR3 spans 14 amino acids. Germline CDR1 LNHDA, CDR2 SQIVND (reference sequence). In DNA form, the CDR3 reads TGTGCCAGTTTTTCCCGGGACAGAAATTCACCCCTCCATTTT. It translates to CASFSRDRNSPLHF.

The V gene is TRBV14, the J gene TRBJ2-3; no clear D. CDR3 length equals 13 residues. Trimming took off 0 bases at V and 3 bases at J, with 4 bases between the two ends. The germline V gene has CDR1 SGHDN and CDR2 FVKESK. CDR3 coding DNA: TGTGCCAGCAGCCAAGATTCGACAGATACGCAGTATTTT. Amino acids: CASSQDSTDTQYF.

The chain uses TRBV6-1 and TRBJ1-2; D is possibly TRBD1 (6 bases). The germline V gene encodes CDR1 MNHNS and CDR2 SASEGT. Deletions cut 8 bases from V and 9 bases from J, with 28 bases between. This CDR3 is built from 16 residues. CDR3: CASDVDGGQRAKSYTF. Here the CDR3 DNA reads TGTGCCAGCGATGTTGATGGGGGCCAGCGGGCTAAGAGCTACACCTTC.

This chain joins TRBV2 and TRBJ1-5; tentatively, D is TRBD1 (6 bases). Germline V gene data show CDR1 as SNHLY and CDR2 as FYNNEI. V lost 6 bases, J lost 7 bases, and 16 bases lay in between. This CDR3 spans 14 amino acids. As DNA, the CDR3 is TGTGCCAGCAGGGCAGGGGTAGTGGGCCAGCCCCAGCATTTT. It yields the protein CASRAGVVGQPQHF.

This chain links TRBV18 with TRBJ2-3; D gene uncertain. CDR3 length: 14 residues. From germline, CDR1 is KGHSH and CDR2 LQKENI. The ends were cut back, 5 bases at V and 4 bases at J, with 13 bases in the middle. In DNA form, the CDR3 reads TGTGCCAGCTCAAAGCCCGGTCAGGCAGATACGCAGTATTTT. Its protein is CASSKPGQADTQYF.

This chain joins TRBV6-1 and TRBJ2-1; D possibly uses TRBD1 or TRBD2 (6 bases each). This CDR3 has 15 residues. The V end was cut by 7 bases, the J end by 3 bases, with 16 bases between. Per the germline V gene, CDR1 is MNHNS and CDR2 is SASEGT. The CDR3 sequence is CASKPRGLLYNEQFF. CDR3 coding DNA: TGTGCCAGCAAACCCAGGGGACTCCTCTACAATGAGCAGTTCTTC.

The V and J genes are TRBV5-1 and TRBJ1-2; possible D gene TRBD1, 6 bases. The CDR3 spans 15 residues. Trimming left V 4 bases short and J 4 bases short, with 17 bases between. Germline V gene sequence: CDR1 SGHRS, CDR2 YFSETQ. CDR3 sequence reads: CASSPDGGSGYGYTF. CDR3 DNA sequence: TGCGCCAGCAGCCCTGACGGGGGCTCGGGCTATGGCTACACCTTC.

The gene calls are TRBV6-5 and TRBJ1-2; D not certain. V was trimmed by 6 bases and J by 7 bases, leaving 15 bases between them. The CDR3 covers 13 residues. Looked up from germline, CDR1 is MNHEY and CDR2 is SVGAGI. The CDR3 region is CASRPPGEAGYTF. For the CDR3, the DNA is TGTGCCAGCAGACCCCCTGGGGAGGCTGGCTACACCTTC.

The chain carries TRBV2 and TRBJ1-1, with TRBD1 matching 7 bases. Germline CDR1 SNHLY, CDR2 FYNNEI. CDR3 length: 14 amino acids. J lost 7 bases, V lost 8 bases, and 13 bases had no gene match. CDR3: CASRVGTERIEAFF. Here the CDR3 DNA reads TGTGCCAGCCGGGTGGGGACAGAAAGGATTGAAGCTTTCTTT.